The 27 T cell receptor beta chains in this list originate from one sample, sequenced in a study of shared clonotypes between healthy human individuals. Terminally differentiated effector memory CD45RA+ cells were excluded from the naive CD8 cells, which were CD45RO-negative and positively selected for CCR7. Method: immunoSEQ multiplex PCR; TCRdb's copy keeps in-frame clones and lacks some. Seen here are millions of clones, about 94% observed once, and the top ten hold roughly 1.1%. Sequenced material: naive CD8+ T cells sorted from blood. The receptor set was obtained from a man aged 18 to 29 in good health.

The V call is TRBV27, the J call TRBJ2-7; 13 nucleotides agree with TRBD2. Germline trimming cut 4 bases from V and 4 bases from J; bases unmatched to any gene: 4. The CDR3 is 15 amino acids. Germline V lookup: CDR1 MNHEY, CDR2 SMNVEV (reference sequence). The DNA of the CDR3 is TGTGCCAGCAGTTACCTGACTAGCGGGAGGTACGAGCAGTACTTC. Translation: CASSYLTSGRYEQYF.

The chain has TRBV7-2 and TRBJ2-1; no reliable D call. V lost 0 bases and J 0 bases, leaving 9 bases between the germline ends. The CDR3 is 16 amino acids. CDR1 is SGHTA and CDR2 is FQGNSA in the germline V gene. The CDR3 loop is CASSLAWVSSYNEQFF. CDR3 nucleotides: TGTGCCAGCAGCTTAGCATGGGTGAGCTCCTACAATGAGCAGTTCTTC.

The V gene is TRBV10-2, the J gene TRBJ2-7; 9 bases align to TRBD1. This CDR3 region has 14 residues. CDR1 WSHSY and CDR2 SAAADI come from the germline V gene. V gave up 3 bases and J gave up 6 bases; unmatched junction bases: 6. The CDR3 region has the DNA TGCGCCAGCAGTGATTCGGACAGGGGCCGCGAGCAGTACTTC. Translated: CASSDSDRGREQYF.

CDR3 DNA sequence: TGTGCCAGCAGCCCCCGGGACAGGAGCACTGAAGCTTTCTTT. Residues: CASSPRDRSTEAFF. This sequence joins TRBV7-9 and TRBJ1-1; 8 bases map to TRBD1. CDR3 length equals 14 residues. The germline gives CDR1 SEHNR, CDR2 FQNEAQ (reference sequence). J gave up 4 bases and V 5 bases, and 6 bases lay outside the gene matches.

The chain's CDR3 is CASSFNRGEDEKLFF. The CDR3 DNA reads as TGTGCCAGCAGCTTCAACAGGGGAGAGGATGAAAAACTGTTTTTT. V and J are TRBV13 and TRBJ1-4; 7 bases match TRBD1. CDR1 is PRHDT, CDR2 FYEKMQ, per germline (reference sequence). The CDR3 is 15 amino acids. Unmatched junction bases numbered 7, after V lost 3 bases and J lost 6 bases.

J is TRBJ2-3 and V is TRBV5-6; possible D gene TRBD2, 5 bases. The V gene lost 3 bases and the J gene lost 2 bases, with 13 bases spanning the gap. The CDR3 is made up of 15 amino acids. In germline, CDR1 is SGHDT, CDR2 YYEEEE. The CDR3 here is CASSYVAYDTDTQYF. In nucleotides, the CDR3 is TGTGCCAGCAGCTACGTAGCGTACGACACAGATACGCAGTATTTT.

V and J are TRBV4-1 and TRBJ2-7; 9 nucleotides agree with TRBD1. Germline CDR1 and CDR2: MGHRA and YSYEKL. Trimming removed 5 bases from V and 5 bases from J; junction bases left unmatched: 10. The CDR3 is 15 amino acids. The CDR3 bases are TGCGCCAGCAGCGGTCGCGGACAGGGGAGCGACGAGCAGTACTTC. It is translated as CASSGRGQGSDEQYF.

Remarks on this clone: Other DNA sequences in the same sample also yield this CDR3. This sequence joins TRBV5-4 and TRBJ1-2; D possibly corresponds to TRBD1 (6 bases). The germline gives CDR1 SGHNT, CDR2 YYREEE (reference sequence). The V end was cut by 0 bases, the J end by 4 bases, with 7 bases between. CDR3 length equals 13 residues. The CDR3 is CASSLGGGYGYTF. CDR3 sequence (DNA): TGTGCCAGCAGCTTGGGAGGGGGCTATGGCTACACCTTC.

The rearrangement links TRBV13 to TRBJ1-1; 9 nucleotides agree with TRBD1. This CDR3 is 15 amino acids long. J gave up 4 bases and V 4 bases, and 7 bases lay outside the gene matches. Germline assignment: CDR1 PRHDT and CDR2 FYEKMQ (reference sequence). The CDR3 nucleotides are TGTGCCAGCAGCTCCCCGGGACAGGGAATCACTGAAGCTTTCTTT. Translating it yields CASSSPGQGITEAFF. Using reference TRBV13 and TRBJ1-1 for the parts outside the CDR3, the full variable domain is AAGVIQSPRHLIKEKRETATLKCYPIPRHDTVYWYQQGPGQDPQFLISFYEKMQSDKGSIPDRFSAQQFSDYHSELNMSSLELGDSALYFCASSSPGQGITEAFFGQGTRLTVV.

The chain employs TRBV6-5 and TRBJ2-2, with D unresolved. This CDR3 spans 15 amino acids. Germline V gene data show CDR1 as MNHEY and CDR2 as SVGAGI. Trimming took off 0 bases at V and 4 bases at J, with 9 bases between the two ends. The CDR3 DNA follows: TGTGCCAGCAGTTACTCGAACAGTTTCACCGGGGAGCTGTTTTTT. Its translation is CASSYSNSFTGELFF.

V is TRBV19 and J is TRBJ2-7, with a weak D call TRBD2 (5 bases). V lost 6 bases and J 1 base, leaving 19 bases between the germline ends. The CDR3 extends over 16 amino acids. In germline, CDR1 is LNHDA, CDR2 SQIVND (reference sequence). The CDR3 protein is CASSFASGGGSYEQYF. CDR3 bases: TGTGCCAGTAGCTTCGCCTCCGGAGGCGGGTCCTACGAGCAGTACTTC.

The chain is built from TRBV29-1 and TRBJ2-5; the D gene is possibly TRBD2 (5 bases). CDR1 is SQVTM and CDR2 is ANQGSEA in the germline V gene. V was trimmed by 4 bases and J by 7 bases, leaving 40 bases between them. CDR3 length: 21 residues. DNA for the CDR3: TGCAGCGTTGTTTCATTGGGAGTAACTGTAAAAAACGCATCCCTGAGAGGGACCCAGTACTTC. Translation gives CSVVSLGVTVKNASLRGTQYF.

The V and J genes are TRBV6-5 and TRBJ2-1; 7 bases agree with TRBD2. The germline V gene encodes CDR1 MNHEY and CDR2 SVGAGI. V gave up 10 bases and J gave up 10 bases; unmatched junction bases: 16. This CDR3 spans 14 amino acids. The chain's CDR3 is CATGGTTLQTEQFF. Written as DNA, the CDR3 is TGTGCCACCGGAGGGACTACCCTGCAAACAGAGCAGTTCTTC.

This chain's CDR3 is CASSLSLLTGEKYF. The CDR3, as DNA: TGCGCCAGCAGCTTGTCCCTACTGACAGGCGAAAAGTACTTC. This chain connects TRBV5-1 to TRBJ2-5, with D possibly matching TRBD1 (6 bases). The CDR3 consists of 14 residues. The V end lost 1 base, the J end lost 12 bases, and 19 bases lay between the germline ends. The V gene's germline CDR1 is SGHRS and CDR2 YFSETQ.

The rearrangement links TRBV7-2 to TRBJ1-5, with 10 bases lining up with TRBD1. With V trimmed by 4 bases and J by 4 bases, 4 bases remained unmatched. Germline lookup yields CDR1 SGHTA and CDR2 FQGNSA. This CDR3 comprises 15 residues. The CDR3, as DNA: TGTGCCAGCAGCTCCGGGACAGGGGAAAATCAGCCCCAGCATTTT. Its translation: CASSSGTGENQPQHF.

V is TRBV10-3 and J is TRBJ2-5; possible D gene TRBD2, 6 bases. The V gene's germline CDR1 is ENHRY and CDR2 SYGVKD. This CDR3 has 14 residues. Trimming removed 2 bases at V and 5 bases at J, with 12 bases between. CDR3 sequence: CAISEPRDSETQYF. Written as DNA, the CDR3 is TGTGCCATCAGTGAGCCGAGGGACTCCGAGACCCAGTACTTC.

This chain connects TRBV29-1 to TRBJ2-3; no reliable D call. Germline assignment: CDR1 SQVTM and CDR2 ANQGSEA. This CDR3 contains 13 residues. Trimming took off 4 bases at V and 2 bases at J, with 10 bases between the two ends. CDR3 loop: CSVAEQNTDTQYF. CDR3 in DNA: TGCAGCGTTGCAGAACAGAACACAGATACGCAGTATTTT.

This chain connects TRBV14 to TRBJ1-1; D is ambiguous. V lost 1 base, J lost 4 bases, and 13 bases lay in between. In germline, CDR1 is SGHDN, CDR2 FVKESK. This CDR3 is built from 15 residues. CDR3 coding DNA: TGTGCCAGCAGCCAAGCCCATCACAGCAGCACTGAAGCTTTCTTT. Residues: CASSQAHHSSTEAFF.

This rearrangement joins TRBV28 to TRBJ2-7; 9 nucleotides agree with TRBD1. Losses at the gene ends were 5 bases for V and 2 bases for J; bases not matched to a gene: 4. This CDR3 has 14 residues. Germline CDR1 MDHEN, CDR2 SYDVKM. This CDR3 is CASSLGTGPYEQYF. DNA for the CDR3: TGTGCCAGCAGTCTCGGGACAGGGCCCTACGAGCAGTACTTC.

This sequence joins TRBV11-1 and TRBJ2-7; 8 nucleotides line up with TRBD1. CDR3 length: 16 amino acids. Germline CDR1 and CDR2: SGHAT and FQDESV (reference sequence). V lost 3 bases and J lost 1; bases outside the gene matches: 8. CDR3 sequence reads: CASSFDRGQSSYEQYF. For the CDR3, the DNA is TGTGCCAGCAGCTTCGACAGGGGACAATCATCCTACGAGCAGTACTTC.

The V call is TRBV14, the J call TRBJ2-7; D remains ambiguous. CDR1 and CDR2 (germline): SGHDN, FVKESK. This CDR3 region has 13 residues. Trimming left V 3 bases short and J 1 base short, with 7 bases between. The CDR3, as DNA: TGTGCCAGCAGCCACGACTGGTCCTACGAGCAGTACTTC. It is translated as CASSHDWSYEQYF.

The chain recombines TRBV7-2 with TRBJ1-3, with D perhaps matching TRBD1 (6 bases). Trimming removed 7 bases from V and 2 bases from J, with 21 bases in between. CDR3 size: 17 residues. Germline V gene data show CDR1 as SGHTA and CDR2 as FQGNSA. CDR3: CASTRRDTSSPGNTIYF. The CDR3 DNA reads as TGTGCCAGCACCCGGCGGGACACCTCTTCGCCTGGAAACACCATATATTTT.

The V and J genes are TRBV7-9 and TRBJ2-7; perhaps TRBD2 as D (7 bases). CDR3 length equals 15 residues. V was pared by 1 base and J by 3 bases, with 13 bases between. The germline gives CDR1 SEHNR, CDR2 FQNEAQ (reference sequence). CDR3 region: CASSLDAGALYEQYF. The CDR3, as DNA: TGTGCCAGCAGCTTAGACGCGGGGGCCCTCTACGAGCAGTACTTC.

The chain joins TRBV11-2 to TRBJ1-1; D not certain. Germline V gives CDR1 SGHAT, CDR2 FQNNGV. This CDR3 has 14 amino acids. V shed 4 bases and J shed 3 bases, with 12 bases lying between them. The CDR3 spells CASSSHHGDTEAFF. DNA for the CDR3: TGTGCCAGCAGCTCCCACCATGGGGACACTGAAGCTTTCTTT.

The chain links TRBV28 to TRBJ2-2, with a weak D call TRBD1 (5 bases). Germline-derived CDR1 and CDR2 are MDHEN and SYDVKM. This CDR3 has 17 amino acids. V shed 4 bases and J shed 0 bases, with 15 bases lying between them. This CDR3 is CASSSSWTSANTGELFF. CDR3 in DNA: TGTGCCAGCAGTTCGTCATGGACAAGCGCGAACACCGGGGAGCTGTTTTTT.

The J gene is TRBJ2-7, the V gene TRBV7-9; no definite D call. Germline CDR1 is SEHNR and CDR2 is FQNEAQ (reference sequence). Trimming stripped 6 bases from V and 7 bases from J, with 13 bases between. CDR3 length: 12 amino acids. The CDR3 bases are TGTGCCAGCAGTCGGACCGGATGGGAGCAGTACTTC. This sequence encodes CASSRTGWEQYF.

The V call is TRBV9, the J call TRBJ2-2, with TRBD1 matching 7 bases. Germline trimming cut 3 bases from V and 4 bases from J; bases unmatched to any gene: 9. Per the germline V gene, CDR1 is SGDLS and CDR2 is YYNGEE. The CDR3 is 16 residues long. Here the CDR3 DNA reads TGTGCCAGCAGCGCGACCGGGACAGACCTCACCGGGGAGCTGTTTTTT. Protein product: CASSATGTDLTGELFF.